This TCR beta chain was recovered during a study of CD8+ T cells in alopecia areata. For the study at large: The drug, oral tofacitinib, was given to treated patients at 5 to 10 mg twice daily.

In regard to this clone: Its antigen is currently unknown.

General study points: More clonal than normal scalp was lesional scalp, particularly alopecia totalis/universalis.

Germline V CDR1 and CDR2: MNHEY, SVGAGI. Losses at the gene ends were 7 bases for V and 6 bases for J; bases not matched to a gene: 8. The CDR3 covers 13 residues. The treatment here: oral pan-JAK inhibitor, 5-10 mg twice daily. Extracted RNA was reverse transcribed into cDNA, the sequencing template. Method: immunoSEQ multiplex PCR; TCRdb's copy keeps in-frame clones and lacks some. The sample lists approximately 100,000 clones; about three fifths were seen once. Sequences were derived from CD8+ T cells sorted from blood, sampled between weeks 55 and 65, from a patient treated with tofacitinib. The receptor was isolated from a human donor with alopecia areata. This chain links TRBV6-5 with TRBJ1-1; 7 positions agree with TRBD1. The CDR3, as DNA: TGTGCCAGCAACCCAAACCAGGGGGCTGAAGCTTTCTTT. It is translated as CASNPNQGAEAFF.